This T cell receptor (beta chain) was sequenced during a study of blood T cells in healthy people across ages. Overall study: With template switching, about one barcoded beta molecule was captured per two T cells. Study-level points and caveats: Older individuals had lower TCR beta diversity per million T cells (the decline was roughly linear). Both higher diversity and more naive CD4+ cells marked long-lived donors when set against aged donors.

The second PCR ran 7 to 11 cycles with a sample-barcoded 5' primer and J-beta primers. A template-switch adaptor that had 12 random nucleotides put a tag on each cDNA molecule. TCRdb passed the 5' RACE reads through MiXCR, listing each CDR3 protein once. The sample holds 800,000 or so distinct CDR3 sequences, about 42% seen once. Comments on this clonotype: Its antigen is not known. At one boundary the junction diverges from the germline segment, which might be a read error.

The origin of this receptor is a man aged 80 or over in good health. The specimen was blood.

The CDR3 protein is CTSSRGTGNYEQYF. CDR3 coding DNA: TGTACCAGCAGCCGCGGGACGGGGAACTACGAGCAGTACTTC. V gene TRBV28 combines with J gene TRBJ2-4; D possibly corresponds to TRBD2 (6 bases). The DNA end favors TRBJ2-7, so the J call may be wrong. The CDR3 has 14 amino acids. CDR1 is MDHEN, CDR2 SYDVKM, per germline.